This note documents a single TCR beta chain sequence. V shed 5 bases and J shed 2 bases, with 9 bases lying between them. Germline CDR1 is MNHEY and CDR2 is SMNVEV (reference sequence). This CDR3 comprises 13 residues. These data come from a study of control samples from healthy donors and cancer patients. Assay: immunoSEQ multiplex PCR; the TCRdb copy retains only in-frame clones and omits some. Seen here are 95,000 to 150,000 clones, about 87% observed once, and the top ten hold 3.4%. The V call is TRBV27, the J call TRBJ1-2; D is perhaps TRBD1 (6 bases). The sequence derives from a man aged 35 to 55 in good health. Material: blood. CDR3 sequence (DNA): TGTGCCAGCAGTGAGACAGGCAACTATGGCTACACCTTC. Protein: CASSETGNYGYTF.